A single T cell receptor (beta chain) is shown here with its context. This record belongs to a study of blood T cell repertoires in COVID-19. About the research overall: Samples taken during acute and convalescent COVID-19 were collected in the United States, Italy and Spain. Sources were T cells, B-cell-depleted T cells, or PBMCs; the material itself was cDNA or gDNA.

Study processing details: Amplification with reference gene primers provided the estimates of nucleated cell counts. Profiled with immunoSEQ multiplex PCR; TCRdb holds only in-frame clones, not every one. From that table come the V and J calls and clone size; the DNA was used to work out D and trimming. The table shows approximately 83,000 clones, with about 76% occurring only once. V lost 2 bases and J lost 2; bases outside the gene matches: 3. CDR1 and CDR2 (germline): SGHKS, YYEKEE (reference sequence). CDR3 length: 15 amino acids. The receptor comes from a woman of 80 years or more with acute or convalescent COVID-19. The sample was peripheral blood. The gene calls are TRBV5-5 and TRBJ2-7; 11 bases align to TRBD2. CDR3 bases: TGTGCCAGCAGCTTCGGACTAGCGGGCGCCTACGAGCAGTACTTC. This encodes CASSFGLAGAYEQYF.